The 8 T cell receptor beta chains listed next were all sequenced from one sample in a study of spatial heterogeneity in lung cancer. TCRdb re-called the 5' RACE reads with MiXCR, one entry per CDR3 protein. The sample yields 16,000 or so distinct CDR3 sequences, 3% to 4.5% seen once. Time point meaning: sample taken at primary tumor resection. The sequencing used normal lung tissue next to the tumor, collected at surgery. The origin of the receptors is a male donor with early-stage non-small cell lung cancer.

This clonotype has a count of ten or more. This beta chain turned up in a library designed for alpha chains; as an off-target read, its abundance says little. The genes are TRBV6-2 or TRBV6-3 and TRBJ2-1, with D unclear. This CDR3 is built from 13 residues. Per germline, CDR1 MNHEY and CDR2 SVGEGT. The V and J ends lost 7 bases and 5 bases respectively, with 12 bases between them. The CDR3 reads CASTIKENNEQFF. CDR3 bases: TGTGCCAGCACCATTAAGGAAAACAATGAGCAGTTCTTC.

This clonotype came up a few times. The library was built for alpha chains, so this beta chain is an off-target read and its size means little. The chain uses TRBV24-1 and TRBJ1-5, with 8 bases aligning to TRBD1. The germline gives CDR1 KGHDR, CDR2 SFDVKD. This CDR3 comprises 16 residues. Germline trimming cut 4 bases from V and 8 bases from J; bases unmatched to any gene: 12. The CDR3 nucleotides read TGTGCCACCAGTGACGGACAGGGCGCTCAATGGAAGCCCCAGCATTTT. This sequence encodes CATSDGQGAQWKPQHF.

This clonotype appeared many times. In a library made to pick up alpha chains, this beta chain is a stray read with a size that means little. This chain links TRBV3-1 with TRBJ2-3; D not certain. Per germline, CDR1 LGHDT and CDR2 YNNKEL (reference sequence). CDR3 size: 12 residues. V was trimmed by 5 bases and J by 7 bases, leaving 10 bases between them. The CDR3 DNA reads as TGTGCCAGCAGCTTCAAAGCCTATACGCAGTATTTT. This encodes CASSFKAYTQYF.

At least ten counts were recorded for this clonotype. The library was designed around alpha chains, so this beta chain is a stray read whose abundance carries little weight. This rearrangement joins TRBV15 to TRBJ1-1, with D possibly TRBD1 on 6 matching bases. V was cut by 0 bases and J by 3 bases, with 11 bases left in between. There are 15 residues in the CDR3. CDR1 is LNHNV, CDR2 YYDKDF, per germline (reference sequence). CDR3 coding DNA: TGTGCCACCAGCAGAGATAGGGGGGACCACACTGAAGCTTTCTTT. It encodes CATSRDRGDHTEAFF.

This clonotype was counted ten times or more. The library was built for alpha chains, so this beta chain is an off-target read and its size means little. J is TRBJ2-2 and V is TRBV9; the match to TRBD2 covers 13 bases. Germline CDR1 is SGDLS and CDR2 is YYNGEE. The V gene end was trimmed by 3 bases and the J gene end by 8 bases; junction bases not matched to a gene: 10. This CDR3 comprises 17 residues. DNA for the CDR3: TGTGCCAGCAGCGAGAGGGGACTAGCGGGAAACTCTGGGGAGCTGTTTTTT. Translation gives CASSERGLAGNSGELFF.

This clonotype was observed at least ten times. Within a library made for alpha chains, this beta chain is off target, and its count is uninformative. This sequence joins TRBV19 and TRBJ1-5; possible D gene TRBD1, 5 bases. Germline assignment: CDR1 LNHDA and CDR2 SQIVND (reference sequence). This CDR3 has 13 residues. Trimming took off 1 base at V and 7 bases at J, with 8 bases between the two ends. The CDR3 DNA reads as TGTGCCAGTAGTATAGCCAGGGACCAGCCCCAGCATTTT. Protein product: CASSIARDQPQHF.

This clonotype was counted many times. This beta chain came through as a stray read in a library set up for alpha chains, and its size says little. For the CDR3, the DNA is TGCGCCAGCAGCTTGTGGCAATACCAAGAGACCCAGTACTTC. It translates to CASSLWQYQETQYF. The chain carries TRBV5-1 and TRBJ2-5; D is uncertain. Germline assignment: CDR1 SGHRS and CDR2 YFSETQ. The CDR3 runs to 14 residues. Trimming stripped 1 base from V and 0 bases from J, with 7 bases between.

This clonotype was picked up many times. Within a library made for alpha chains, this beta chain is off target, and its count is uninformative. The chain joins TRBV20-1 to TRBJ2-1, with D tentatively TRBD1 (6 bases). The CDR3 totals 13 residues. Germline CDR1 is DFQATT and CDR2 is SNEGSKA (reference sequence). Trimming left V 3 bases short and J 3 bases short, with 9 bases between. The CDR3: CSASRTVYNEQFF. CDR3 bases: TGCAGTGCTAGTAGGACAGTCTACAATGAGCAGTTCTTC.